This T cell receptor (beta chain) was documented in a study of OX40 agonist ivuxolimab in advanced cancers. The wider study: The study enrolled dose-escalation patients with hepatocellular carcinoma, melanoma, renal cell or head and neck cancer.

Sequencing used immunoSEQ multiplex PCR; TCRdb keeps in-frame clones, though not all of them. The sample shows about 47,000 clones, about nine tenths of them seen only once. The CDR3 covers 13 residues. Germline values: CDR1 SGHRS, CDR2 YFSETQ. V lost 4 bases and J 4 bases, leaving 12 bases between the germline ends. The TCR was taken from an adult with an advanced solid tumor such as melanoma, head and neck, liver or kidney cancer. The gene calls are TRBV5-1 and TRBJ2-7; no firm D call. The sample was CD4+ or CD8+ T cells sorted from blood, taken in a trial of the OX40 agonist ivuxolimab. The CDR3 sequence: CASSPETGYEQYF. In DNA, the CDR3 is TGCGCCAGCAGCCCCGAAACCGGGTACGAGCAGTACTTC.